This T cell receptor beta chain was observed in a study of T cell responses to AZD1222 COVID-19 vaccine. The study, taken as a whole, reports: Most donors were white British and more were female, and clonal diversity was possibly underestimated.

This CDR3 comprises 16 residues. CDR1 is KGHSH, CDR2 LQKENI, per germline. The V gene end was trimmed by 2 bases and the J gene end by 6 bases; junction bases not matched to a gene: 11. Clones were sequenced by immunoSEQ multiplex PCR, and TCRdb holds only the in-frame ones, with some missing. The sample consists of approximately 82,000 clones, approximately 90% of them appearing once. As regards this clone: Antigen unknown.

This rearrangement joins TRBV18 to TRBJ2-7, with 9 bases matching TRBD1. The sequence derives from an adult who received the AZD1222 COVID-19 vaccine. The source material was peripheral blood, sampled 28 days after the second AZD1222 dose. The CDR3 here is CASSPTSQGALGEQYF. CDR3 DNA: TGTGCCAGCTCACCAACCTCACAGGGGGCGCTTGGCGAGCAGTACTTC.